What follows is one T cell receptor (beta chain) and its context. The data derive from a study of T cell changes during pregnancy in multiple sclerosis. CDR3 length: 15 residues. The germline V gene has CDR1 LGHNA and CDR2 YSLEER. The ends lost 4 bases at V and 4 bases at J; junction bases unmatched: 7. Sequenced by immunoSEQ multiplex PCR; TCRdb stores in-frame clones only, minus some. The sample has tens of thousands of clones, roughly 92% seen once; the top ten hold about 3%. The TCR was taken from a female donor with multiple sclerosis, enrolled in a pregnancy study. V gene TRBV4-3 combines with J gene TRBJ2-7; 10 bases fit TRBD1. This material consisted of CD8+ T cells from peripheral blood mononuclear cells, taken in the second trimester of pregnancy. For the CDR3, the DNA is TGCGCCAGCAGCCGATCAGACAGGGGGCTATACGAGCAGTACTTC. It specifies CASSRSDRGLYEQYF.